The 2 T cell receptor beta chains reported below all come from one sample, sequenced in a study of T-cell memory formation after mild COVID-19. TCRdb ran MiXCR on the 5' RACE reads and lists one entry per CDR3 protein. This table has a few hundred thousand distinct CDR3 sequences, under 25% appearing once. Sequenced: PBMCs or a T cell subset sorted from them (not recorded which). The source is a man aged 18 to 29 who had mild COVID-19 (a few samples of this study predate the infection). Cell type and time point are not known.

This sequence joins TRBV7-6 and TRBJ2-2; no firm D call. The CDR3 sequence is 17 residues long. Trimming took 5 bases from V and 4 from J, leaving 20 bases between them. Germline CDR1 reads SGHVS; CDR2 reads FNYEAQ. The CDR3 DNA reads as TGTGCCAGCAGCCGTTCATGTGGTAAAGGACGCACCGGGGAGCTGTTTTTT. This sequence encodes CASSRSCGKGRTGELFF.

This clonotype has at least ten counts. CDR3 sequence: CASSLEGLAGVGDEQFF. The CDR3 nucleotides read TGCGCCAGCAGCTTGGAAGGGCTAGCGGGGGTGGGTGATGAGCAGTTCTTC. J is TRBJ2-1 and V is TRBV5-1, with 10 bases fitting TRBD2. V dropped 0 bases and J dropped 8; count of bases not matched to a gene: 11. Germline loops: CDR1 SGHRS, CDR2 YFSETQ. The CDR3 sequence is 17 residues long. Full variable domain (outside the CDR3, taken from reference TRBV5-1 and TRBJ2-1): KAGVTQTPRYLIKTRGQQVTLSCSPISGHRSVSWYQQTPGQGLQFLFEYFSETQRNKGNFPGRFSGRQFSNSRSEMNVSTLELGDSALYLCASSLEGLAGVGDEQFFGPGTRLTVL.